This TCR beta chain was captured in a study of cytomegalovirus exposure and HLA in healthy donors. Study information: Of 300 to 500 genotyped donors, roughly 81% grouped in the Caucasian-associated ancestry cluster.

Primers for the PCR totalled 60 Vbeta and 13 Jbeta. This table comes from immunoSEQ multiplex PCR, and its TCRdb copy is limited to in-frame clones, with some not included. The sample shows fewer than 200,000 clones, around four fifths of them seen only once. This CDR3 spans 15 amino acids. V was clipped by 5 bases and J by 0 bases, with 12 bases between them. Germline CDR1 is SGHTA and CDR2 is FQGNSA. The sample consisted of PBMCs. The receptor's source is a male donor in good health and CMV-seropositive. V gene TRBV7-2 combines with J gene TRBJ2-3, with a possible D match to TRBD2 (6 bases). The CDR3 DNA follows: TGTGCCAGCAGCCTTGGACTATTGAGCACAGATACGCAGTATTTT. Its translation: CASSLGLLSTDTQYF.